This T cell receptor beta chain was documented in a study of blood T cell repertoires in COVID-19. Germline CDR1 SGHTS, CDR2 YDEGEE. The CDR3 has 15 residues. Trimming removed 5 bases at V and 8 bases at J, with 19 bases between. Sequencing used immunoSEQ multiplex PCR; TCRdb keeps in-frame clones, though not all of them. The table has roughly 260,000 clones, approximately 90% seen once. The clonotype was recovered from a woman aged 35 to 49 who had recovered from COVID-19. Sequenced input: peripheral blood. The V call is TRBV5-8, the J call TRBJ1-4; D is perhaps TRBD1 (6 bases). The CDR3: CASRPGHNYPEKLFF. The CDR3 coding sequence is TGTGCCAGCAGACCGGGACATAACTACCCCGAAAAACTGTTTTTT.